This is a list of T cell receptor beta chains from one sample in a study of post-analysis software for immune sequencing data. TCRdb recomputed calls from the PCR reads with MiXCR, one row per CDR3 protein. The sample includes roughly 800,000 distinct CDR3 sequences, just over 45% seen only once; the top ten take roughly 4.5%. Specimen: blood. The receptors were gathered from a girl between 5 and 17 years old with multiple sclerosis. Both conserved end residues are trimmed from each CDR3. A D gene is named only where the DNA matches it firmly.

j_call: TRBJ2-3
d_call: -
v_call: TRBV11-2
cdr3_aa: ASSLVPIGDTQY

j_call: TRBJ2-3
d_call: -
v_call: TRBV6-2/TRBV6-3
cdr3_aa: ARRRTSTDTQY

j_call: TRBJ2-4
d_call: TRBD2
v_call: TRBV6-6
cdr3_aa: ASSYWASGRDEQY

j_call: TRBJ2-1
d_call: TRBD2
v_call: TRBV9
cdr3_aa: ASSVGSGRTYNEQF

j_call: TRBJ1-2
d_call: -
v_call: TRBV4-3
cdr3_aa: ASSQELSHGTYNYGYT

j_call: TRBJ2-7
d_call: TRBD1
v_call: TRBV28
cdr3_aa: ASMTGSVYEQY

j_call: TRBJ2-5
d_call: -
v_call: TRBV20-1
cdr3_aa: SARDPIGHQETQY

j_call: TRBJ2-7
d_call: -
v_call: TRBV29-1
cdr3_aa: SVGVIDSYEQY

j_call: TRBJ2-5
d_call: TRBD2
v_call: TRBV7-6
cdr3_aa: ASRRREEEETQY

j_call: TRBJ2-7
d_call: TRBD1
v_call: TRBV6-5
cdr3_aa: ASSLQGMGSYEQY

j_call: TRBJ1-2
d_call: -
v_call: TRBV7-2
cdr3_aa: ASSPTLGRGFGYT

j_call: TRBJ1-2
d_call: -
v_call: TRBV4-3
cdr3_aa: ASSQLRPGRGIYGYT

j_call: TRBJ2-7
d_call: -
v_call: TRBV7-6
cdr3_aa: ASKGSGGVWEQY

j_call: TRBJ2-3
d_call: -
v_call: TRBV9
cdr3_aa: ASSAPARDADTQY

j_call: TRBJ2-3
d_call: TRBD2
v_call: TRBV20-1
cdr3_aa: SAGWGSGSPPDTQY